One sample yielded the 25 T cell receptor beta chains listed below, sequenced in a study of T cell changes during pregnancy in multiple sclerosis. Method: immunoSEQ multiplex PCR; TCRdb's copy keeps in-frame clones and lacks some. The table shows about 40,000 clones, with 87% occurring only once. The source was CD4+ T cells from peripheral blood mononuclear cells, collected after pregnancy. These receptors came from a female donor with multiple sclerosis, enrolled in a pregnancy study.

This clone was recorded once. This rearrangement joins TRBV4-1 to TRBJ2-1; 10 bases match TRBD2. CDR3 length: 17 residues. Per the germline V gene, CDR1 is MGHRA and CDR2 is YSYEKL. Unmatched junction bases numbered 12, after V lost 3 bases and J lost 7 bases. Here the CDR3 reads CASSQRSTAGGENEQFF. The CDR3 DNA reads as TGCGCCAGCAGCCAGAGATCAACAGCGGGGGGGGAGAATGAGCAGTTCTTC.

The chain recombines TRBV7-3 with TRBJ1-6; D not resolved. Trimming took 2 bases from V and 0 from J, leaving 5 bases between them. This CDR3 spans 15 amino acids. Germline-derived CDR1 and CDR2 are SGHTA and FQGTGA. This CDR3 reads CASSLGSSYNSPLHF. CDR3 DNA sequence: TGTGCCAGCAGCTTAGGGAGCTCCTATAATTCACCCCTCCACTTT.

This clone has just one count. The chain joins TRBV18 to TRBJ1-1; weak D call: TRBD1 (5 bases). The germline V gene has CDR1 KGHSH and CDR2 LQKENI. This CDR3 is 16 amino acids long. V lost 0 bases to trimming and J lost 5 bases, with 16 bases between them. The CDR3 is CASSPPSRYTGTEAFF. In nucleotides, the CDR3 is TGTGCCAGCTCACCACCTAGTCGGTACACAGGTACTGAAGCTTTCTTT.

The chain combines TRBV10-1 with TRBJ2-2; 9 bases are a match to TRBD2. The length of the CDR3 is 16 residues. CDR1 and CDR2 (germline): WNHNN, SYGVQD (reference sequence). V shed 6 bases, J shed 0 bases, and the junction held 5 bases outside the gene matches. The CDR3, as DNA: TGCGCCAGCAGCGCCGGGACTAGCCCGAACACCGGGGAGCTGTTTTTT. Translated: CASSAGTSPNTGELFF.

Points on this clone: This specimen includes other DNA sequences encoding the same CDR3. The chain has TRBV18 and TRBJ1-5, with TRBD1 matching over 9 bases. This CDR3 is built from 13 residues. V shed 2 bases and J 7 bases; nucleotides not matched to a gene: 0. In germline, CDR1 is KGHSH, CDR2 LQKENI. The CDR3: CASSPDRGQPQHF. The CDR3 nucleotides are TGTGCCAGCTCACCAGACAGGGGGCAGCCCCAGCATTTT.

The chain combines TRBV28 with TRBJ2-7; weak D call: TRBD2 (5 bases). From germline, CDR1 is MDHEN and CDR2 SYDVKM. The CDR3 is 14 amino acids. Trimming took 2 bases from V and 3 from J, leaving 11 bases between them. The CDR3: CASSLGGALYEQYF. For the CDR3, the DNA is TGTGCCAGCAGTTTAGGAGGTGCCCTCTACGAGCAGTACTTC. The full variable domain, completed using reference TRBV28 and TRBJ2-7, is DVKVTQSSRYLVKRTGEKVFLECVQDMDHENMFWYRQDPGLGLRLIYFSYDVKMKEKGDIPEGYSVSREKKERFSLILESASTNQTSMYLCASSLGGALYEQYFGPGTRLTVT.

The CDR3 DNA sequence: TGCGCCAGCAGCCAAGGGACAGGGGGCCCGGCAACTAATGAAAAACTGTTTTTT. Amino acids: CASSQGTGGPATNEKLFF. The chain is built from TRBV4-3 and TRBJ1-4; 11 nucleotides match TRBD1. This CDR3 comprises 18 residues. Germline V CDR1 and CDR2: LGHNA, YSLEER. The V gene end was trimmed by 1 base and the J gene end by 0 bases; junction bases not matched to a gene: 4.

This chain connects TRBV12-5 to TRBJ2-7, with 10 bases that match TRBD1. The germline V gene encodes CDR1 LGHNT and CDR2 FRNRAP. The CDR3 contains 18 residues. The junction had 12 bases not matched to a gene; V was cut back by 0 bases and J by 4 bases. CDR3 DNA sequence: TGTGCTAGTGGTTTGGTCCCCGATGGACAGGGGGTGGTATACGAGCAGTACTTC. Its protein is CASGLVPDGQGVVYEQYF.

The chain links TRBV5-1 to TRBJ2-5, with a tentative D call TRBD2 (6 bases). From germline, CDR1 is SGHRS and CDR2 YFSETQ. Trimming stripped 0 bases from V and 5 bases from J, with 20 bases between. CDR3 size: 17 residues. The CDR3: CASSLGVWRGLVETQYF. CDR3 bases: TGCGCCAGCAGCTTGGGTGTCTGGCGGGGATTGGTGGAGACCCAGTACTTC.

The chain combines TRBV11-2 with TRBJ1-2; the match to TRBD1 covers 8 bases. This CDR3 has 15 residues. Trimming cost V 4 bases and J 4 bases; bases outside gene matches: 8. CDR1 is SGHAT, CDR2 FQNNGV, per germline. CDR3 in amino acids: CASSSGQGVIYGYTF. The DNA for the CDR3 is TGTGCCAGCAGCTCCGGACAGGGAGTCATCTATGGCTACACCTTC.

V is TRBV15 and J is TRBJ2-1; D is undetermined. Germline V lookup: CDR1 LNHNV, CDR2 YYDKDF (reference sequence). The CDR3 runs to 12 residues. V lost 0 bases and J lost 10, with 7 bases in between. The CDR3 spells CATSRDHTEQFF. CDR3 nucleotides: TGTGCCACCAGCAGAGATCACACAGAGCAGTTCTTC. Variable domain in full (rest from reference TRBV15 and TRBJ2-1): DAMVIQNPRYQVTQFGKPVTLSCSQTLNHNVMYWYQQKSSQAPKLLFHYYDKDFNNEADTPDNFQSRRPNTSFCFLDIRSPGLGDTAMYLCATSRDHTEQFFGPGTRLTVL.

The chain has TRBV7-8 and TRBJ2-5; TRBD1 might be the D (6 bases). The CDR3 is 14 amino acids. Germline V CDR1 and CDR2: SGHVS, FQNEAQ. The V gene lost 4 bases and the J gene lost 6 bases, with 15 bases spanning the gap. DNA of the CDR3: TGTGCCAGCAGCTCCTGGGGGCAGGGAAAGACCCAGTACTTC. It yields the protein CASSSWGQGKTQYF.

The chain recombines TRBV19 with TRBJ1-2; D gene uncertain. Trimming cost V 0 bases and J 8 bases, with 16 bases left between them. The CDR3 has 15 amino acids. Germline V CDR1 and CDR2: LNHDA, SQIVND (reference sequence). CDR3 protein: CASSIDLEAPGGYTF. The CDR3 nucleotides read TGTGCCAGTAGTATAGATCTCGAGGCACCGGGGGGCTACACCTTC.

The V gene is TRBV6-6, the J gene TRBJ2-6; D perhaps matches TRBD2 (5 bases). This CDR3 spans 15 amino acids. Germline assignment: CDR1 MNHNY and CDR2 SVGAGI (reference sequence). V lost 2 bases, J lost 2 bases, and 7 bases lay in between. The CDR3 spells CASSYEGTGANVLTF. The CDR3 DNA sequence: TGTGCCAGCAGTTACGAGGGAACTGGGGCCAACGTCCTGACTTTC.

In regard to this clone: This sample also contains other DNA sequences that code for the same CDR3. The chain uses TRBV7-9 and TRBJ2-7; D uncertain. This CDR3 comprises 11 residues. Trimming stripped 6 bases from V and 2 bases from J, with 5 bases between. Germline V gene sequence: CDR1 SEHNR, CDR2 FQNEAQ (reference sequence). The CDR3 protein is CASSRAYEQYF. The CDR3 DNA is TGTGCCAGCAGTCGAGCCTACGAGCAGTACTTC.

This chain joins TRBV6-5 and TRBJ1-2, with D uncertain. The CDR3 is made up of 15 amino acids. Germline V gene lookup returns CDR1 MNHEY and CDR2 SVGAGI. V dropped 2 bases and J dropped 2 bases, with 12 bases sitting between them. CDR3 region: CASSYDGHRNYGYTF. The CDR3 DNA reads as TGTGCCAGCAGTTACGATGGCCACAGAAACTATGGCTACACCTTC.

As concerns this clone: Germline and junction disagree at one end, which may indicate a read error. The rearrangement joins TRBV2 to TRBJ1-1; D ambiguous. Looked up from germline, CDR1 is SNHLY and CDR2 is FYNNEI. The CDR3 loop spans 14 amino acids. CDR3 sequence reads: CTSSESQTLREAFF. The CDR3 nucleotides read TGTACCAGCAGTGAATCCCAAACCCTAAGGGAGGCTTTCTTT.

The V and J genes are TRBV28 and TRBJ2-1; D perhaps matches TRBD2 (6 bases). CDR3 length: 14 amino acids. Germline-derived CDR1 and CDR2 are MDHEN and SYDVKM. Trimming stripped 5 bases from V and 3 bases from J, with 11 bases between. The CDR3 sequence: CASSPSGGYNEQFF. For the CDR3, the DNA is TGTGCCAGCAGTCCCTCCGGGGGCTACAATGAGCAGTTCTTC.

This chain connects TRBV5-6 to TRBJ1-1; maybe TRBD1 (5 bases). The germline V gene has CDR1 SGHDT and CDR2 YYEEEE. The CDR3 covers 13 residues. V dropped 4 bases and J dropped 2 bases, with 9 bases sitting between them. CDR3 in DNA: TGTGCCAGCAGCGGGAGGGGAAACACTGAAGCTTTCTTT. As protein: CASSGRGNTEAFF.

The gene calls are TRBV18 and TRBJ1-2; D unclear. V was cut by 6 bases and J by 5 bases, with 13 bases left in between. The CDR3 spans 13 residues. CDR1 is KGHSH and CDR2 is LQKENI in the germline V gene. The CDR3 loop is CASSPSGGYGYTF. CDR3 sequence (DNA): TGTGCCAGCTCCCCCAGCGGTGGGTATGGCTACACCTTC.

V is TRBV7-3 and J is TRBJ2-3; D possibly corresponds to TRBD1 (5 bases). The CDR3 runs to 15 residues. Trimming cost V 5 bases and J 3 bases, with 15 bases left between them. Per the germline V gene, CDR1 is SGHTA and CDR2 is FQGTGA. CDR3 nucleotide sequence: TGTGCCAGCAGCCGGAGTGGGTCAGGGACAGATACGCAGTATTTT. Its protein is CASSRSGSGTDTQYF.

This clone was seen more than once but under ten times. This rearrangement joins TRBV5-6 to TRBJ2-1; 11 nucleotides agree with TRBD2. V was clipped by 5 bases and J by 4 bases; unmatched bases: 2. Germline assignment: CDR1 SGHDT and CDR2 YYEEEE. This CDR3 contains 14 residues. The chain's CDR3 is CASRTSGEYNEQFF. The CDR3 bases are TGTGCCAGCAGGACTAGCGGGGAATACAATGAGCAGTTCTTC.

The chain joins TRBV28 to TRBJ2-6; 8 bases line up with TRBD1. V shed 6 bases, J shed 3 bases, and the junction held 4 bases outside the gene matches. The germline gives CDR1 MDHEN, CDR2 SYDVKM. This CDR3 is built from 15 residues. The CDR3 spells CASSPQGGGANVLTF. The DNA for the CDR3 is TGTGCCAGCAGCCCACAGGGGGGTGGGGCCAACGTCCTGACTTTC.

As to this clone: One base away lies a much larger clone, so this may be a sequencing read error. This chain connects TRBV5-4 to TRBJ1-2, with 7 nucleotides matching TRBD1. This CDR3 has 15 amino acids. Per the germline V gene, CDR1 is SGHNT and CDR2 is YYREEE (reference sequence). This CDR3 reads CTSSLETGSYYGYTF. In DNA, the CDR3 is TGTACCAGCAGCTTGGAGACAGGGAGTTACTATGGCTACACCTTC.

Only one count was recorded for this clone. This chain uses TRBV7-9 with TRBJ1-4; D ambiguous. Germline V gene sequence: CDR1 SEHNR, CDR2 FQNEAQ (reference sequence). The CDR3 covers 14 residues. V lost 5 bases and J lost 5, with 12 bases in between. CDR3: CASSPFAVNEKLFF. The CDR3, as DNA: TGTGCCAGCAGCCCATTTGCAGTAAATGAAAAACTGTTTTTT. The full variable domain, in which reference TRBV7-9 and TRBJ1-4 provide the parts outside the CDR3, is DTGVSQNPRHKITKRGQNVTFRCDPISEHNRLYWYRQTLGQGPEFLTYFQNEAQLEKSRLLSDRFSAERPKGSFSTLEIQRTEQGDSAMYLCASSPFAVNEKLFFGSGTQLSVL.